This TCR beta chain is from a study of T-cell reconstitution after alpha-beta-depleted transplantation in children. This clonotype was recorded a few times. Unique molecular identifiers were used in preparing the TCRbeta library. TCRdb ran MiXCR on the PCR reads and lists one entry per CDR3 protein. The top ten clones hold 3.5% to 4.5% of a sample with about 400,000 distinct CDR3 sequences, about 14% of them seen once. Germline V gene lookup returns CDR1 KGHSY and CDR2 FQNENV. V lost 4 bases, J lost 3 bases, and 16 bases lay in between. This CDR3 contains 16 residues. This chain uses TRBV16 with TRBJ1-5; D might be TRBD1 (6 bases). This TCR came from a human donor who donated a stem cell graft to a child with Fanconi anemia. The starting material was PBMCs, obtained from the stem cell graft. The CDR3 protein is CASSLLGGGDNQPQHF. In DNA form, the CDR3 reads TGTGCCAGCAGCCTCCTAGGGGGGGGTGACAATCAGCCCCAGCATTTT. Full variable domain (outside the CDR3, taken from reference TRBV16 and TRBJ1-5): GEEVAQTPKHLVRGEGQKAKLYCAPIKGHSYVFWYQQVLKNEFKFLISFQNENVFDETGMPKERFSAKCLPNSPCSLEIQATKLEDSAVYFCASSLLGGGDNQPQHFGDGTRLSIL.